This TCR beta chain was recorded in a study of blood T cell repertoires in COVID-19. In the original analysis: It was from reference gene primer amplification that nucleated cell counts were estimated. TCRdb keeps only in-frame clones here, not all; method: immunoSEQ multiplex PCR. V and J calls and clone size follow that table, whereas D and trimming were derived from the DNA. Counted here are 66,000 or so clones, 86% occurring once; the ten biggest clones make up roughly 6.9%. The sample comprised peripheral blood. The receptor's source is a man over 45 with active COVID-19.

The CDR3: CASSLAVRLAGGGEQFF. The DNA of the CDR3 is TGTGCCAGCTCACTCGCCGTACGACTAGCGGGAGGGGGTGAGCAGTTCTTC. This sequence joins TRBV18 and TRBJ2-1; 14 nucleotides line up with TRBD2. The germline gives CDR1 KGHSH, CDR2 LQKENI. The CDR3 totals 17 residues. V dropped 4 bases and J dropped 9; count of bases not matched to a gene: 11.